The 11 T cell receptor beta chains below all came from one sample that was sequenced in a study of blood T cells in healthy people across ages. Together with a sample-barcoded 5' primer, a J-beta primer mix was included in a second PCR lasting roughly 6 to 12 cycles. TCRdb processed the 5' RACE reads anew with MiXCR; each CDR3 protein has one entry. This table holds some 1,800,000 distinct CDR3 sequences, about two fifths found once. Input material: blood. These receptors were collected from a human donor in good health.

The chain employs TRBV20-1 and TRBJ2-5; TRBD1 matches 7 bases. The end of the DNA fits TRBJ2-7 better, so the J call may be wrong. In germline, CDR1 is DFQATT, CDR2 SNEGSKA (reference sequence). The CDR3 length is 15 residues. The CDR3 region has the DNA TGCAGTGCTTCGACCGCCGAACAGGGGCCCTACGAGCAGTACTTC. Its translation: CSASTAEQGPYEQYF.

The CDR3 nucleotides read TGTGCCAGCTCACTCGGACTAGCGGGGTCTTTATACAATGAGCAGTTCTTC. Translated: CASSLGLAGSLYNEQFF. This chain links TRBV18 with TRBJ2-1; the match to TRBD2 covers 12 bases. This CDR3 spans 17 amino acids. Germline values: CDR1 KGHSH, CDR2 LQKENI. The trim removed 4 bases at V and 4 bases at J, leaving 8 bases unmatched.

The rearrangement uses TRBV20-1 and TRBJ1-1; TRBD1 matches 7 bases. The CDR3 runs 13 residues. Germline-derived CDR1 and CDR2 are DFQATT and SNEGSKA (reference sequence). The trim removed 4 bases at V and 1 base at J, leaving 3 bases unmatched. This chain's CDR3 is CSANRDRNTEAFF. The CDR3 nucleotides are TGCAGTGCTAACCGGGACAGGAACACTGAAGCTTTCTTT.

The chain has TRBV7-8 and TRBJ2-7, with D tentatively TRBD2 (6 bases). Germline-derived CDR1 and CDR2 are SGHVS and FQNEAQ. CDR3 length: 14 residues. V lost 0 bases and J lost 6, with 12 bases in between. The CDR3 loop is CASSLAEWGVEQYF. CDR3 sequence (DNA): TGTGCCAGCAGCTTAGCGGAGTGGGGGGTCGAGCAGTACTTC.

A few counts support this clonotype. This chain joins TRBV29-1 and TRBJ2-1; no clear D. The germline gives CDR1 SQVTM, CDR2 ANQGSEA. Trimming left V 0 bases short and J 2 bases short, with 14 bases between. The CDR3 covers 16 residues. Here the CDR3 reads CSVEDDASTAYNEQFF. DNA of the CDR3: TGCAGCGTTGAAGATGACGCAAGTACAGCCTACAATGAGCAGTTCTTC.

The chain uses TRBV6-5 and TRBJ1-2; D is possibly TRBD1 (5 bases). Germline V CDR1 and CDR2: MNHEY, SVGAGI. Trimming shortened V by 1 base and J by 6 bases, and 9 bases separated the two germline ends. This CDR3 spans 13 amino acids. DNA for the CDR3: TGTGCCAGCAGTTACTTTAAGGGGCATGGCTACACCTTC. It specifies CASSYFKGHGYTF.

This clonotype was seen more than once but under ten times. V usage is TRBV10-3 and J usage is TRBJ2-6; 9 bases agree with TRBD1. Germline values: CDR1 ENHRY, CDR2 SYGVKD. The length of the CDR3 is 16 residues. J gave up 3 bases and V 6 bases, and 6 bases lay outside the gene matches. The CDR3 reads CAIRQGAGLGANVLTF. DNA of the CDR3: TGTGCCATCAGACAGGGGGCCGGACTTGGGGCCAACGTCCTGACTTTC.

To note about this clonotype: A read error may be the cause here, since a much bigger clone is one base away. V and J are TRBV4-1 and TRBJ2-7; 7 nucleotides line up with TRBD2. V gave up 3 bases and J gave up 2 bases; unmatched junction bases: 4. Germline assignment: CDR1 MGHRA and CDR2 YSYEKL. The CDR3 runs 14 residues. The CDR3 loop is CASSHGLGPYEQYF. CDR3 bases: TGCGCCAGCAGCCACGGACTAGGTCCCTACGAGCAGTACTTC.

The chain couples TRBV7-9 to TRBJ1-2; D is unresolved. Looked up from germline, CDR1 is SEHNR and CDR2 is FQNEAQ (reference sequence). The CDR3 spans 14 residues. V was clipped by 1 base and J by 4 bases, with 10 bases between them. The CDR3 region is CASSLGDAGYGYTF. In DNA, the CDR3 is TGTGCCAGCAGCTTAGGTGACGCCGGCTATGGCTACACCTTC. Combining the CDR3 with reference TRBV7-9 and TRBJ1-2 gives the whole variable domain DTGVSQNPRHKITKRGQNVTFRCDPISEHNRLYWYRQTLGQGPEFLTYFQNEAQLEKSRLLSDRFSAERPKGSFSTLEIQRTEQGDSAMYLCASSLGDAGYGYTFGSGTRLTVV.

This clonotype came up a few times. The rearrangement links TRBV13 to TRBJ2-5, with TRBD1 as a possible D gene (6 bases). CDR1 and CDR2 from the germline V gene are PRHDT and FYEKMQ (reference sequence). Between the trimmed V and J ends, which lost 5 bases and 7 bases, there was a span of 17 bases. The length of the CDR3 is 14 residues. CDR3 loop: CASSARSDRGTQYF. For the CDR3, the DNA is TGTGCCAGCAGCGCCCGTTCGGACAGAGGGACCCAGTACTTC.

The J gene is TRBJ2-1, the V gene TRBV5-4; 14 nucleotides align to TRBD2. V shed 4 bases, J shed 2 bases, and the junction held 5 bases outside the gene matches. CDR3 length: 17 amino acids. Germline CDR1 reads SGHNT; CDR2 reads YYREEE (reference sequence). The chain's CDR3 is CASSRRLAGGTYNEQFF. Written as DNA, the CDR3 is TGTGCCAGCAGCCGTAGACTAGCGGGGGGGACCTACAATGAGCAGTTCTTC.